What follows are 11 T cell receptor beta chains derived from one specimen sequenced in a study of cytomegalovirus exposure and HLA in healthy donors. Generated by immunoSEQ multiplex PCR, the TCRdb table keeps only in-frame clones and is missing some. Among approximately 270,000 clones listed, approximately 83% were seen once. Sequencing used PBMCs. Receptors were obtained from a woman aged 18-29 years in good health and CMV-seronegative.

V and J are TRBV15 and TRBJ2-5, with D possibly being TRBD2 (6 bases). The CDR3 totals 13 residues. From germline, CDR1 is LNHNV and CDR2 YYDKDF (reference sequence). V shed 8 bases and J shed 1 base, with 11 bases lying between them. CDR3 region: CATLREPQETQYF. The CDR3 region has the DNA TGTGCCACCCTGCGGGAACCCCAAGAGACCCAGTACTTC.

The chain is built from TRBV5-1 and TRBJ2-7; the match to TRBD1 covers 9 bases. J gave up 3 bases and V 4 bases, and 8 bases lay outside the gene matches. Per the germline V gene, CDR1 is SGHRS and CDR2 is YFSETQ. This CDR3 has 15 amino acids. Here the CDR3 reads CASSGDRADLYEQYF. The DNA of the CDR3 is TGCGCCAGCAGCGGGGACAGGGCCGATCTCTACGAGCAGTACTTC.

The chain combines TRBV7-6 with TRBJ2-2; weak D call: TRBD2 (7 bases). Germline loops: CDR1 SGHVS, CDR2 FNYEAQ. V was trimmed by 8 bases and J by 3 bases, leaving 13 bases between them. The CDR3 length is 14 residues. The CDR3 loop is CASGEGGHTGELFF. CDR3 coding DNA: TGTGCCAGCGGCGAGGGGGGGCACACCGGGGAGCTGTTTTTT.

The chain couples TRBV6-5 to TRBJ1-1; D uncertain. The V end lost 8 bases, the J end lost 4 bases, and 11 bases lay between the germline ends. The CDR3 extends over 12 amino acids. CDR1 is MNHEY, CDR2 SVGAGI, per germline. The CDR3 nucleotides are TGTGCCAGCTGTAGGGAGGGCACTGAAGCTTTCTTT. It specifies CASCREGTEAFF.

The chain has TRBV13 and TRBJ1-3; D unclear. This CDR3 is built from 15 residues. V dropped 3 bases and J dropped 4 bases, with 13 bases sitting between them. Germline CDR1 PRHDT, CDR2 FYEKMQ (reference sequence). The CDR3 DNA reads TGTGCCAGCAGCTTTCCCGGGGATCGAGGAAACACCATATATTTT. Its translation is CASSFPGDRGNTIYF.

The V call is TRBV29-1, the J call TRBJ2-3; D ambiguous. CDR3 length: 11 amino acids. Germline V gene lookup returns CDR1 SQVTM and CDR2 ANQGSEA. Trimming cost V 6 bases and J 5 bases, with 9 bases left between them. CDR3 sequence (DNA): TGCAGCGTGTTATCGGGAGATACGCAGTATTTT. Translating it yields CSVLSGDTQYF.

Here the CDR3 DNA reads TGTGCCAGCAGCTTACCGGGACTAGCGGGTCCCCCTGGGGCCAACGTCCTGACTTTC. Translation gives CASSLPGLAGPPGANVLTF. V gene TRBV7-6 combines with J gene TRBJ2-6, with 12 bases aligning to TRBD2. This CDR3 has 19 amino acids. The ends lost 2 bases at V and 2 bases at J; junction bases unmatched: 7. The germline gives CDR1 SGHVS, CDR2 FNYEAQ.

The CDR3 nucleotides read TGTGCCAGCAGTGGACAGGGAAAGGGAGAGGCCTATGGCTACACCTTC. Protein sequence: CASSGQGKGEAYGYTF. This chain joins TRBV2 and TRBJ1-2; TRBD1 aligns across 7 bases. CDR1 SNHLY and CDR2 FYNNEI come from the germline V gene. This CDR3 has 16 residues. The trim removed 4 bases at V and 4 bases at J, leaving 12 bases unmatched.

This clone was recorded a few times. The chain carries TRBV30 and TRBJ2-7; a weak D match, TRBD1 (6 bases). This CDR3 comprises 12 residues. From germline, CDR1 is GTSNPN and CDR2 SVGIG (reference sequence). V lost 5 bases and J lost 1, with 9 bases in between. The CDR3 DNA reads TGTGCCTGGGGCAGGGGATCCTACGAGCAGTACTTC. Amino acids: CAWGRGSYEQYF.

This sequence joins TRBV18 and TRBJ2-7, with 9 bases that match TRBD1. The CDR3 runs to 15 residues. V trimming: 5 bases; J trimming: 3 bases; junction bases outside the gene matches: 8. Per the germline V gene, CDR1 is KGHSH and CDR2 is LQKENI. The CDR3 sequence is CASSTRTGDIYEQYF. The CDR3 region has the DNA TGTGCCAGCTCAACACGGACAGGGGATATCTACGAGCAGTACTTC. The variable domain in full, completed from reference TRBV18 and TRBJ2-7, reads NAGVMQNPRHLVRRRGQEARLRCSPMKGHSHVYWYRQLPEEGLKFMVYLQKENIIDESGMPKERFSAEFPKEGPSILRIQQVVRGDSAAYFCASSTRTGDIYEQYFGPGTRLTVT.

V gene TRBV2 combines with J gene TRBJ2-5; D not certain. This CDR3 region has 14 residues. Germline V gene data show CDR1 as SNHLY and CDR2 as FYNNEI. V was pared by 6 bases and J by 5 bases, with 16 bases between. The CDR3 here is CASSIFRVQETQYF. The CDR3 region has the DNA TGTGCCAGCAGCATTTTCCGGGTCCAGGAGACCCAGTACTTC.